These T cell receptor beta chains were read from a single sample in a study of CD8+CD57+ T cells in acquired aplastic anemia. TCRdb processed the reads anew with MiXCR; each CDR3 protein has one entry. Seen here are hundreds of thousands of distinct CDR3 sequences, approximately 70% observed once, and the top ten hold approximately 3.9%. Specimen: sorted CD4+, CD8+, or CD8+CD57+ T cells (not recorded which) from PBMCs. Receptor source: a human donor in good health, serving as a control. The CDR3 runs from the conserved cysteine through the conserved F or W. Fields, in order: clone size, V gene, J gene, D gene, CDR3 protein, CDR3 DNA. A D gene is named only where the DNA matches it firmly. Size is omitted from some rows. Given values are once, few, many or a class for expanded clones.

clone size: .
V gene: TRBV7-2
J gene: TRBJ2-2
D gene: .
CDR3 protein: CASSLAPRDLNTGEQFF
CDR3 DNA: TGTGCCAGTAGCTTAGCCCCAAGGGACTTAAACACCGGGGAGCAGTTTTTT

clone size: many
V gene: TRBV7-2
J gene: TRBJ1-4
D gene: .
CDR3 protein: CASSLWGMRTNEKLFF
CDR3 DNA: TGTGCCAGCAGCTTATGGGGGATGCGGACTAATGAAAAACTGTTTTTT

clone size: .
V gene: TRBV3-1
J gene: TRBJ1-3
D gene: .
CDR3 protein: CASSQFGLRDTIYF
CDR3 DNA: TGTGCCAGCAGCCAATTTGGACTGCGCGACACCATATATTTT

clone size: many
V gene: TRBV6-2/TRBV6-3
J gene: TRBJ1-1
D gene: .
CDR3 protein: CASSYWNTEAFF
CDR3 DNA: TGTGCCAGCAGTTACTGGAACACTGAAGCTTTCTTT

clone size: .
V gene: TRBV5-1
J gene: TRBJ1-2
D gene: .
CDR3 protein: CASSADRLRFGYTF
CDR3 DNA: TGCGCCAGCAGCGCCGACAGGCTCCGATTTGGCTACACCTTC

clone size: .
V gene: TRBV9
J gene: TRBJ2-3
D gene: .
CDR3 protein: CASSFTTRGATHTQYF
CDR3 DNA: TGTGCCAGCAGTTTCACCACTAGAGGGGCTACACATACGCAGTATTTT

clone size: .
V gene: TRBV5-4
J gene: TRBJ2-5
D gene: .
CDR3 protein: CASSSRGILRGETQYF
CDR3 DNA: TGTGCCAGCAGCTCCCGGGGCATTCTACGAGGGGAGACCCAGTACTTC

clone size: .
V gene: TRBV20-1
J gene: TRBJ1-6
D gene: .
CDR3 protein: CSARSGTRYNSPLHF
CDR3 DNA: TGCAGTGCTAGGTCGGGGACAAGATACAATTCACCCCTCCACTTT

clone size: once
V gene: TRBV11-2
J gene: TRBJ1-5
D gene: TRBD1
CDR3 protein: CASSSTGTGNQPQHF
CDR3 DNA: TGTGCCAGCAGTTCCACCGGGACAGGCAATCAGCCCCAGCATTTT

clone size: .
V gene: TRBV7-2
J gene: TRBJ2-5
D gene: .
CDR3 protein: CASSRGGQGMETQYF
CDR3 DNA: TGTGCCAGCAGCCGGGGGGGACAGGGTATGGAGACCCAGTACTTC

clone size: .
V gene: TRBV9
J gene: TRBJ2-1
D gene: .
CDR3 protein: CASSVGHGNAQSF
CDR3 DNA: .

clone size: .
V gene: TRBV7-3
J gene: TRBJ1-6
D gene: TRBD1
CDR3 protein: CASSEQGANSHPHF
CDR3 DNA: TGTGCCAGCAGTGAACAGGGGGCTAATTCACACCCACACTTT

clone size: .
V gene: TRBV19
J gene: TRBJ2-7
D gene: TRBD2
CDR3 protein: CASSGGTAGGLEQYF
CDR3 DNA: TGTGCCAGTAGCGGGGGGACTGCGGGGGGGCTAGAGCAGTACTTC

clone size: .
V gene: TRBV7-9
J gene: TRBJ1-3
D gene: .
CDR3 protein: CASSLPSEYGYTFYF
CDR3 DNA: TGTGCCAGCAGCTTACCATCCGAGTATGGCTACACCTTCTATTTT

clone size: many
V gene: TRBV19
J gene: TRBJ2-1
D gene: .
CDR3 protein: CASSRRLQDEQFF
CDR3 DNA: TGTGCCAGTAGTCGCCGGCTGCAGGATGAGCAGTTCTTC

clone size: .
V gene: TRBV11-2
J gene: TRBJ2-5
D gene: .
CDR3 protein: CASSLIRGETQYF
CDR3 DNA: TGTGCCAGCAGCTTAATCCGAGGAGAGACCCAGTACTTC

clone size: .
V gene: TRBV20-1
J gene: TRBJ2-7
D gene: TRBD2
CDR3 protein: CSARDTSGGYEQYF
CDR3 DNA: TGCAGTGCTAGGGACACTAGCGGGGGCTACGAGCAGTACTTC

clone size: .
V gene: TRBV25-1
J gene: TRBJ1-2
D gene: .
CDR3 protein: CASSEFGEPYGYTF
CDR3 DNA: TGTGCCAGCAGTGAATTTGGGGAACCCTATGGCTACACCTTC

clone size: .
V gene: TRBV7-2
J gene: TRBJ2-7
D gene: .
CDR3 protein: CASSYAGGSTEAYF
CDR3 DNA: TGTGCCAGCAGCTACGCCGGGGGTAGCACTGAAGCTTACTTC

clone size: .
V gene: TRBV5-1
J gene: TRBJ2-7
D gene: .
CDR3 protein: CASSLTGEEDEQYF
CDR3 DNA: TGCGCCAGCAGCTTGACCGGGGAAGAAGACGAGCAGTACTTC

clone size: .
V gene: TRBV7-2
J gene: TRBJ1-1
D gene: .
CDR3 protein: CASGPSARGTEAFF
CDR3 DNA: TGTGCCAGCGGCCCATCGGCCAGGGGCACTGAAGCTTTCTTT

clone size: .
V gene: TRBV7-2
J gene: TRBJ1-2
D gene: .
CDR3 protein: CASSLGTHNSPRYTF
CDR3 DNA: TGTGCCAGCAGCTTAGGGACCCATAATTCACCCCGCTACACCTTC

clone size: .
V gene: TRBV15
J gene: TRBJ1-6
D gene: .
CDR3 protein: CATSRDPGDNSPLHF
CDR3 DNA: TGTGCCACCAGCAGAGATCCGGGGGACAATTCACCCCTCCACTTT

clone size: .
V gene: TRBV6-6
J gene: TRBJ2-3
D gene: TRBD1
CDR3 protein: CASTLRRQGLTDTQYF
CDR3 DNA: TGTGCCAGCACCCTACGTCGACAGGGCCTCACAGATACGCAGTATTTT

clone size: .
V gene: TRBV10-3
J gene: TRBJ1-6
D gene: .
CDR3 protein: CASSRQTGPLGSLHF
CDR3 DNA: TGTGCCAGCAGCCGCCAGACAGGACCTTTGGGTAGCCTCCACTTT

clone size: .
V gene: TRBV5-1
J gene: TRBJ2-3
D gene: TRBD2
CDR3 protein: CASSSGLAGARTDTQYF
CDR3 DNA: TGCGCCAGCAGCTCCGGACTAGCGGGGGCGCGCACAGATACGCAGTATTTT

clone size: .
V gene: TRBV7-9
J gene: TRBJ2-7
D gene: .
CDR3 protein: CASSEAGTVSYEEYF
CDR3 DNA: TGTGCCAGCAGCGAGGCCGGGACTGTATCTTACGAGGAGTACTTC

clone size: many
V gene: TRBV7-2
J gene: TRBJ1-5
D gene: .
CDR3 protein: CASSGRVGGDQPQHF
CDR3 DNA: TGTGCCAGCAGCGGTAGGGTGGGGGGGGATCAGCCCCAGCATTTT

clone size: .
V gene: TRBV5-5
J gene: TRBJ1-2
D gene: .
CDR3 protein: CASSIDRVSGYTF
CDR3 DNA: TGTGCCAGCAGCATAGATCGAGTTTCTGGCTACACCTTC

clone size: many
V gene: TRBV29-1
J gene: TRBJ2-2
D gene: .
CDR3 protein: CSVYEGPNTGELFF
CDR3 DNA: TGCAGCGTGTATGAGGGACCGAACACCGGGGAGCTGTTTTTT

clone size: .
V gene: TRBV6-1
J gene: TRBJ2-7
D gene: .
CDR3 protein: CASTVAGPLSYEQYF
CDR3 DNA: TGTGCCAGCACCGTTGCAGGGCCCCTCTCCTACGAGCAGTACTTC